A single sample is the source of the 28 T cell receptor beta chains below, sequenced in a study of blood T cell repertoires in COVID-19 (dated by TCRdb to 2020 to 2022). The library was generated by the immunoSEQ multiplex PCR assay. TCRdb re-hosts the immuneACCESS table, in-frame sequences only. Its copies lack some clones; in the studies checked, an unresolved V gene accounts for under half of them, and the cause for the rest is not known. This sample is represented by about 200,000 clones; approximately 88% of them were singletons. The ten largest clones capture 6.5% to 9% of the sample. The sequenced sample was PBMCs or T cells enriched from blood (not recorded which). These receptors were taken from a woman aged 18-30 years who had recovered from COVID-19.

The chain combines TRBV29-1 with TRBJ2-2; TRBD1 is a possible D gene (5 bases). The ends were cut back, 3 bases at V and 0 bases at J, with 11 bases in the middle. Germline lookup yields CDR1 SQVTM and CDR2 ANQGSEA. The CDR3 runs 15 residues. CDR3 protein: CSVDYGHPNTGELFF. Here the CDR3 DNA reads TGCAGCGTTGACTATGGACACCCGAACACCGGGGAGCTGTTTTTT.

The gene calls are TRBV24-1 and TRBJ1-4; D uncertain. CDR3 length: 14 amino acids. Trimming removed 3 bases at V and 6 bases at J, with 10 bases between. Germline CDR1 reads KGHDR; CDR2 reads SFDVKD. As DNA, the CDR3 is TGTGCCACCAGTGATGGGCAGCTACATGAAAAACTGTTTTTT. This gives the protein CATSDGQLHEKLFF.

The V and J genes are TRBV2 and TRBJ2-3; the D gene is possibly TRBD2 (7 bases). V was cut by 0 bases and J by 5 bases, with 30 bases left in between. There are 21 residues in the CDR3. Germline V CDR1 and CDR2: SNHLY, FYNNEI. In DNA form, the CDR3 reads TGTGCCAGCAGTGAAGCGCTTTCGGGCTTTTTAGGGGGGGGATATAGAGATACGCAGTATTTT. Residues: CASSEALSGFLGGGYRDTQYF.

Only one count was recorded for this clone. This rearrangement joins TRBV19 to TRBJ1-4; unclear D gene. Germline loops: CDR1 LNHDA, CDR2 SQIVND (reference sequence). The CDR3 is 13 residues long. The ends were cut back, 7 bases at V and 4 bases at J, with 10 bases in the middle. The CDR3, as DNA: TGTGCCAGTACGAGAAAGTATAATGAAAAACTGTTTTTT. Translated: CASTRKYNEKLFF.

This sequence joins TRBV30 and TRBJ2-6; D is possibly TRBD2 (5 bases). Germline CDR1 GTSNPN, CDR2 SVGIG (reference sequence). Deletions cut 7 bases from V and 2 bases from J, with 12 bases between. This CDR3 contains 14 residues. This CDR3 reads CALYRDAGANVLTF. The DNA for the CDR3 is TGTGCCTTGTACCGGGATGCTGGGGCCAACGTCCTGACTTTC.

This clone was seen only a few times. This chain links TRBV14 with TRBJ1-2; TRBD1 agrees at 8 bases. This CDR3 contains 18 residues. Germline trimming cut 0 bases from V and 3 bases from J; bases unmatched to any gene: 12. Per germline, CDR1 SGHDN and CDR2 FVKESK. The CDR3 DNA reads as TGTGCCAGCAGCCAAGAGTCGGGACAGGCCTTGGCAGACTATGGCTACACCTTC. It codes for CASSQESGQALADYGYTF.

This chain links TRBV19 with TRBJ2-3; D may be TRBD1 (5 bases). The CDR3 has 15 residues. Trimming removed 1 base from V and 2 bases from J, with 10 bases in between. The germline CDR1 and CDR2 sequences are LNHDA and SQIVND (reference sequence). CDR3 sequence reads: CASSIVPGLTDTQYF. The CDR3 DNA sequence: TGTGCCAGTAGTATAGTTCCAGGGCTCACAGATACGCAGTATTTT.

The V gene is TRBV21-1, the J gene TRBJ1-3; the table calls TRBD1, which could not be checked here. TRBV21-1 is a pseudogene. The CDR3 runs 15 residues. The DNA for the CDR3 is TGTGCCAGCAGCAAAGAAAGGGACAGGGCAGACACCATATATTTT. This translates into CASSKERDRADTIYF.

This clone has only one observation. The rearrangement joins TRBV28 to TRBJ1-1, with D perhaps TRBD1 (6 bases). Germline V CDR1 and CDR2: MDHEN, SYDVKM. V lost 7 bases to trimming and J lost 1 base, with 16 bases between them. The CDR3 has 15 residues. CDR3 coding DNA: TGTGCCAGCATACAGCCCCGACAGGAGAACACTGAAGCTTTCTTT. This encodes CASIQPRQENTEAFF.

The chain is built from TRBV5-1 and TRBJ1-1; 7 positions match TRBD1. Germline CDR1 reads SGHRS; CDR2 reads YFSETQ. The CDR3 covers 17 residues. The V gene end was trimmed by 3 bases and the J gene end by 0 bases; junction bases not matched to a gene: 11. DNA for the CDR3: TGCGCCAGCAGCTCCGACAAGGGGGCCGCAATGAACACTGAAGCTTTCTTT. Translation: CASSSDKGAAMNTEAFF.

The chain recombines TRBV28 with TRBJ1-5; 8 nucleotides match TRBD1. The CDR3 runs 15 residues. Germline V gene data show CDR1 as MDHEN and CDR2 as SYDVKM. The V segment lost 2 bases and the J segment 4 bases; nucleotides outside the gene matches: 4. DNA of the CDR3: TGTGCCAGCAGTTTAACAGGGGGGGCAAATCAGCCCCAGCATTTT. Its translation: CASSLTGGANQPQHF.

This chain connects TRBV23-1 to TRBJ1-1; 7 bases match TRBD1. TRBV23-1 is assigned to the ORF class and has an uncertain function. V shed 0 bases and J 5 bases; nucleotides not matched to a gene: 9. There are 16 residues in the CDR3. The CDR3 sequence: CASSQSKFPRGTEAFF. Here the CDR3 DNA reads TGCGCCAGCAGTCAATCAAAATTTCCCAGGGGGACTGAAGCTTTCTTT.

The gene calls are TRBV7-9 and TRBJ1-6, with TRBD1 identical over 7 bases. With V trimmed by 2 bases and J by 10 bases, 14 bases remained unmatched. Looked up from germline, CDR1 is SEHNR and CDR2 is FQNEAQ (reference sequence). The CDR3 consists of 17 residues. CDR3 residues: CASSLLQGSLGGSPLHF. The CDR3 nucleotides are TGTGCCAGCAGCTTACTACAGGGGAGCTTAGGGGGGTCACCCCTCCACTTT.

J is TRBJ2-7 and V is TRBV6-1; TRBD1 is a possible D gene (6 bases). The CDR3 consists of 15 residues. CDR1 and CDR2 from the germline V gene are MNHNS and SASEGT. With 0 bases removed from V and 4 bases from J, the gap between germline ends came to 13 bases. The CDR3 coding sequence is TGTGCCAGCAGTGAAGCCGGACAGTTCCATTACGAGCAGTACTTC. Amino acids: CASSEAGQFHYEQYF.

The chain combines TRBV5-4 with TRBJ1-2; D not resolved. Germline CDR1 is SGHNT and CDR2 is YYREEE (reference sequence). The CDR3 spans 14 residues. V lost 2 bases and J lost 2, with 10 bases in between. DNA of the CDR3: TGTGCCAGCAGCTTAAAGTACACGAACTATGGCTACACCTTC. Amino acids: CASSLKYTNYGYTF. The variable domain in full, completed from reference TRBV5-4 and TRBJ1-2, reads ETGVTQSPTHLIKTRGQQVTLRCSSQSGHNTVSWYQQALGQGPQFIFQYYREEENGRGNFPPRFSGLQFPNYSSELNVNALELDDSALYLCASSLKYTNYGYTFGSGTRLTVV.

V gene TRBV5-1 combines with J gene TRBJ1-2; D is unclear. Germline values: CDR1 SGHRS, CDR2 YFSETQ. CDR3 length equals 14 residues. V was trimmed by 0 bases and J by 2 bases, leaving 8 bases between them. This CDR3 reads CASSLDSGNYGYTF. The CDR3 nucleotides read TGCGCCAGCAGCTTGGACAGCGGGAACTATGGCTACACCTTC.

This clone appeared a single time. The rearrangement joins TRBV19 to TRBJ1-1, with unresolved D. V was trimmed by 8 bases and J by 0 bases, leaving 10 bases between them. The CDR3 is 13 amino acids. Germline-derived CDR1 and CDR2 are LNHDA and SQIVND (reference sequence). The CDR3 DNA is TGTGCCAGTTCCATGTACTTGAACACTGAAGCTTTCTTT. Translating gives CASSMYLNTEAFF.

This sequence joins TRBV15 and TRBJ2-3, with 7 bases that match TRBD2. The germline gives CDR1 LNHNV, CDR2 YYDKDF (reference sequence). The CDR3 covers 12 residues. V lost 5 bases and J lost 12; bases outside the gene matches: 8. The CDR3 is CATSLRGGDQYF. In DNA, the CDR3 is TGTGCCACCAGCCTCCGGGGAGGGGACCAGTATTTT. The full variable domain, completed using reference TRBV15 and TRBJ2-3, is DAMVIQNPRYQVTQFGKPVTLSCSQTLNHNVMYWYQQKSSQAPKLLFHYYDKDFNNEADTPDNFQSRRPNTSFCFLDIRSPGLGDTAMYLCATSLRGGDQYFGPGTRLTVL.

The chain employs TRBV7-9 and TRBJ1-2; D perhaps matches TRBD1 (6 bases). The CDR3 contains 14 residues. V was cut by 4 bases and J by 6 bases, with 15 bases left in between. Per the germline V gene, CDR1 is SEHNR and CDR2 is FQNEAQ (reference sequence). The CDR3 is CASSSPDRPNGYTF. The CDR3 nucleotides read TGTGCCAGCAGCTCCCCGGACAGACCGAATGGCTACACCTTC.

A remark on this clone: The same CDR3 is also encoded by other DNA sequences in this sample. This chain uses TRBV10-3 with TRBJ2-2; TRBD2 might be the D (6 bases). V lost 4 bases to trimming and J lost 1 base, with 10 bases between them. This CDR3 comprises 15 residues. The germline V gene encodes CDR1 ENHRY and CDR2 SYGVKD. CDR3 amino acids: CAISGGTLNTGELFF. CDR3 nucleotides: TGTGCCATCAGTGGCGGGACTTTGAACACCGGGGAGCTGTTTTTT.

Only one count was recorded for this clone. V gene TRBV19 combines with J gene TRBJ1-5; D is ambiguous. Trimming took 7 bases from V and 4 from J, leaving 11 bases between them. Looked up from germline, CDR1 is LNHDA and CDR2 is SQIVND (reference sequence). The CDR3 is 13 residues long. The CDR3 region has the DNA TGTGCCAGTACCCTCAGCGGGAATCAGCCCCAGCATTTT. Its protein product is CASTLSGNQPQHF.

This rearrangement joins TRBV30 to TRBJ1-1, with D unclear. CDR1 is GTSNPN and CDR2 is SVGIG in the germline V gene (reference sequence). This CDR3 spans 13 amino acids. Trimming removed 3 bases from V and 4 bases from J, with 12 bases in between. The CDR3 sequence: CAWRKMVGTEAFF. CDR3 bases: TGTGCCTGGAGGAAGATGGTCGGCACTGAAGCTTTCTTT.

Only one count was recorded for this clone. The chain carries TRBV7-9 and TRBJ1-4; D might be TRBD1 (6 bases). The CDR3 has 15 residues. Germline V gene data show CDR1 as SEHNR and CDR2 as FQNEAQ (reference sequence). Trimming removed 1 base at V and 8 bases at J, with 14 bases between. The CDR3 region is CASSLGGGLKEKLFF. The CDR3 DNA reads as TGTGCCAGCAGCTTAGGAGGGGGATTAAAAGAAAAACTGTTTTTT.

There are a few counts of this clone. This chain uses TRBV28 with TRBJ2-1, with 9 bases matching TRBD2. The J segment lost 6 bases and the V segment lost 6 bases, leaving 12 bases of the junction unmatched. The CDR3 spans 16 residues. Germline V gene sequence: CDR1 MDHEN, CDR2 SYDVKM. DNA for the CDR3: TGTGCCAGCAGCCTCGGTTATACAGCGGGGGGCAATGAGCAGTTCTTC. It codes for CASSLGYTAGGNEQFF.

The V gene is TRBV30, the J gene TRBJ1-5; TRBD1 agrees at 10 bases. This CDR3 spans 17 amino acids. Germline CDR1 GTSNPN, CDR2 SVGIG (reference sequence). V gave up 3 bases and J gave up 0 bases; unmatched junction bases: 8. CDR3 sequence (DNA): TGTGCCTGGAGCAGGGACAGGGGCCCCAATAGCAATCAGCCCCAGCATTTT. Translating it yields CAWSRDRGPNSNQPQHF.

The CDR3 loop is CASSLTFRVRGKPQHF. DNA for the CDR3: TGTGCCAGCAGCTTAACGTTCCGCGTAAGGGGAAAGCCCCAGCATTTT. V and J are TRBV7-3 and TRBJ1-5, with D possibly TRBD1 on 5 matching bases. This CDR3 has 16 amino acids. Germline CDR1 is SGHTA and CDR2 is FQGTGA. V shed 0 bases and J shed 8 bases, with 17 bases lying between them.

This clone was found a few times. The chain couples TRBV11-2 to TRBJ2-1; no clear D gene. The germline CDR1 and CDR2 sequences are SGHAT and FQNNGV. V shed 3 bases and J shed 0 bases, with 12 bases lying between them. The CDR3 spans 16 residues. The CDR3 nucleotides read TGTGCCAGCAGCTTTCGAGCAGACATCTCCTACAATGAGCAGTTCTTC. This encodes CASSFRADISYNEQFF. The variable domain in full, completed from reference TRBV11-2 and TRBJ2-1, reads EAGVAQSPRYKIIEKRQSVAFWCNPISGHATLYWYQQILGQGPKLLIQFQNNGVVDDSQLPKDRFSAERLKGVDSTLKIQPAKLEDSAVYLCASSFRADISYNEQFFGPGTRLTVL.

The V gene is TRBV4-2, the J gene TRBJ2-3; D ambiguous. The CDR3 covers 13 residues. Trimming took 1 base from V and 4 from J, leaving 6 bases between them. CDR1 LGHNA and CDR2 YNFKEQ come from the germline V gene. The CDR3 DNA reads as TGTGCCAGCAGCCAAGGTATTGCAGATACGCAGTATTTT. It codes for CASSQGIADTQYF.